Below are 30 T cell receptor beta chains sequenced from a single sample in a study of technical replicates of blood from four donors (dated by TCRdb to 2016 to 2017). The library was made by the immunoSEQ multiplex PCR assay. This is the immuneACCESS table as TCRdb keeps it, with only in-frame sequences that have V and J called. A part of the clones is gone; compared with another copy, unresolved V genes explain less than half, and the rest is unexplained. The sample table contains roughly 72,000 clones; only one count was recorded for roughly 91% of them. The top ten constitute 0.3% to 0.5% of the sample. The sequencing input was T cells isolated from PBMCs. The receptors stem from a human donor in good health.

This CDR3 is CASTHSGNEQFF. CDR3 DNA sequence: TGTGCCAGTACCCATAGCGGCAATGAGCAGTTCTTC. The rearrangement links TRBV19 to TRBJ2-1, with TRBD2 as a possible D gene (6 bases). The germline V and J ends were trimmed by 7 bases and 6 bases, with 10 bases remaining between them. The CDR3 is 12 amino acids. CDR1 is LNHDA and CDR2 is SQIVND in the germline V gene (reference sequence).

This chain uses TRBV7-9 with TRBJ2-1; 7 bases agree with TRBD2. This CDR3 has 13 amino acids. V gave up 1 base and J gave up 7 bases; unmatched junction bases: 1. Per germline, CDR1 SEHNR and CDR2 FQNEAQ (reference sequence). The chain's CDR3 is CASSLGGGNEQFF. CDR3 DNA: TGTGCCAGCAGCTTAGGGGGAGGGAATGAGCAGTTCTTC.

This chain connects TRBV30 to TRBJ1-2; 10 bases are shared with TRBD1. CDR3 length: 16 residues. Trimming at V came to 2 bases and at J to 6 bases, leaving 12 bases not matched to a gene. The V gene's germline CDR1 is GTSNPN and CDR2 SVGIG (reference sequence). For the CDR3, the DNA is TGTGCCTGGAGTAACTATACGACAGGGGGCATTGATGGCTACACCTTC. It translates to CAWSNYTTGGIDGYTF. The whole variable domain, remainder taken from reference TRBV30 and TRBJ1-2, is SQTIHQWPATLVQPVGSPLSLECTVEGTSNPNLYWYRQAAGRGLQLLFYSVGIGQISSEVPQNLSASRPQDRQFILSSKKLLLSDSGFYLCAWSNYTTGGIDGYTFGSGTRLTVV.

In its sample, this clone was seen once. The CDR3 DNA follows: TGTGCCAGCAGCTTAACCAGCGCGGGACGGACCTCCTACAATGAGCAGTTCTTC. Residues: CASSLTSAGRTSYNEQFF. The chain recombines TRBV7-6 with TRBJ2-1, with D possibly TRBD2 on 6 matching bases. V was cut by 2 bases and J by 0 bases, with 17 bases left in between. Germline CDR1 and CDR2: SGHVS and FNYEAQ. The CDR3 has 18 residues.

The rearrangement joins TRBV6-5 to TRBJ2-1, with TRBD2 as a possible D gene (6 bases). CDR3 length: 14 amino acids. The germline V gene encodes CDR1 MNHEY and CDR2 SVGAGI. The V end was cut by 6 bases, the J end by 2 bases, with 11 bases between. CDR3 bases: TGTGCCAGCAGACCCGGGGGACCCTACAATGAGCAGTTCTTC. Protein: CASRPGGPYNEQFF.

This chain joins TRBV29-1 and TRBJ2-1; D not resolved. V was trimmed by 7 bases and J by 3 bases, leaving 7 bases between them. Germline CDR1 reads SQVTM; CDR2 reads ANQGSEA. The CDR3 loop spans 11 amino acids. In DNA, the CDR3 is TGCAGCGCAGGAAACTACAATGAGCAGTTCTTC. Protein sequence: CSAGNYNEQFF.

V gene TRBV2 combines with J gene TRBJ1-1, with 7 bases matching TRBD1. The germline V gene has CDR1 SNHLY and CDR2 FYNNEI. J was trimmed by 3 bases and V by 9 bases; bases with no gene match: 10. The CDR3 runs to 14 residues. The CDR3 region is CASPGQRDDTEAFF. The DNA for the CDR3 is TGTGCCAGTCCGGGACAGCGAGATGACACTGAAGCTTTCTTT.

The V call is TRBV5-4, the J call TRBJ1-1; 7 nucleotides align to TRBD1. Unmatched junction bases numbered 4, after V lost 3 bases and J lost 8 bases. In germline, CDR1 is SGHNT, CDR2 YYREEE (reference sequence). The CDR3 consists of 12 residues. CDR3 sequence: CASSWRDSEAFF. The CDR3 region has the DNA TGTGCCAGCAGCTGGCGGGACAGCGAAGCTTTCTTT.

For this clone: The sample carries other DNA sequences with the same CDR3. The V call is TRBV30, the J call TRBJ2-3; D is perhaps TRBD2 (6 bases). Germline CDR1 is GTSNPN and CDR2 is SVGIG (reference sequence). Trimming removed 4 bases from V and 1 base from J, with 6 bases in between. The length of the CDR3 is 12 residues. The CDR3 coding sequence is TGTGCCTGGACTAGCGGCACAGATACGCAGTATTTT. The encoded protein is CAWTSGTDTQYF.

The chain combines TRBV10-3 with TRBJ1-1; TRBD1 agrees at 7 bases. V shed 8 bases and J 3 bases; nucleotides not matched to a gene: 9. The CDR3 has 14 residues. Germline V lookup: CDR1 ENHRY, CDR2 SYGVKD. The CDR3 sequence is CAISGQVRDTEAFF. Here the CDR3 DNA reads TGTGCCATCTCAGGACAGGTTCGGGACACTGAAGCTTTCTTT.

The genes are TRBV25-1 and TRBJ2-3; D not certain. Looked up from germline, CDR1 is MGHDK and CDR2 is SYGVNS. This CDR3 has 13 amino acids. V was shortened by 5 bases and J by 1 base, with 7 bases between the two germline ends. The CDR3 bases are TGTGCCAGCAGTAACTTCGGCACAGATACGCAGTATTTT. Translating gives CASSNFGTDTQYF. The variable domain in full, with the rest retrieved from reference TRBV25-1 and TRBJ2-3, is EADIYQTPRYLVIGTGKKITLECSQTMGHDKMYWYQQDPGMELHLIHYSYGVNSTEKGDLSSESTVSRIRTEHFPLTLESARPSHTSQYLCASSNFGTDTQYFGPGTRLTVL.

This chain joins TRBV25-1 and TRBJ2-7; D might be TRBD2 (6 bases). The CDR3 contains 13 residues. The V gene's germline CDR1 is MGHDK and CDR2 SYGVNS. Trimming pared 7 bases from V and 5 bases from J, leaving 15 bases between. CDR3 DNA: TGTGCCAGCAAATCGAGGCGGGATAACGAGCAGTACTTC. Protein sequence: CASKSRRDNEQYF.

This clone was seen more than once but under ten times. CDR3 region: CASSSGEGELFF. The DNA of the CDR3 is TGTGCCAGCAGCTCAGGGGAGGGGGAGCTGTTTTTT. The chain uses TRBV7-3 and TRBJ2-2, with D possibly being TRBD1 (6 bases). CDR3 size: 12 residues. Looked up from germline, CDR1 is SGHTA and CDR2 is FQGTGA. Trimming removed 4 bases at V and 8 bases at J, with 8 bases between.

The gene calls are TRBV11-3 and TRBJ2-7; D not certain. The CDR3 runs to 12 residues. Germline V gives CDR1 SGHNT, CDR2 YENEEA. V lost 4 bases and J lost 4, with 8 bases in between. The CDR3 DNA sequence: TGTGCCAGCAGCTCCCACCTATACGAGCAGTACTTC. This translates into CASSSHLYEQYF.

The chain combines TRBV11-3 with TRBJ2-2, with TRBD1 as a possible D gene (6 bases). This CDR3 has 18 amino acids. Trimming shortened V by 0 bases and J by 6 bases, and 20 bases separated the two germline ends. Germline V gives CDR1 SGHNT, CDR2 YENEEA. CDR3 bases: TGTGCCAGCAGCTTAGATCTAAGGACAGAGAAGGATCCCGGGGAGCTGTTTTTT. Translating it yields CASSLDLRTEKDPGELFF. Looking up the rest from reference TRBV11-3 and TRBJ2-2 gives the full variable domain: EAGVVQSPRYKIIEKKQPVAFWCNPISGHNTLYWYLQNLGQGPELLIRYENEEAVDDSQLPKDRFSAERLKGVDSTLKIQPAELGDSAVYLCASSLDLRTEKDPGELFFGEGSRLTVL.

This chain uses TRBV30 with TRBJ2-5, with D possibly being TRBD2 (5 bases). This CDR3 spans 11 amino acids. Trimming took 5 bases from V and 5 from J, leaving 9 bases between them. Germline V lookup: CDR1 GTSNPN, CDR2 SVGIG (reference sequence). CDR3 protein: CAWQAAETQYF. The CDR3 DNA reads as TGTGCCTGGCAAGCGGCGGAGACCCAGTACTTC.

CDR3 protein: CASRLQVNLNTEAFF. The CDR3 DNA sequence: TGTGCCAGTAGATTACAAGTCAATCTGAACACTGAAGCTTTCTTT. V gene TRBV19 combines with J gene TRBJ1-1; unclear D gene. The CDR3 runs to 15 residues. Trimming took off 6 bases at V and 0 bases at J, with 14 bases between the two ends. Germline values: CDR1 LNHDA, CDR2 SQIVND (reference sequence).

This chain joins TRBV27 and TRBJ2-3, with a tentative D call TRBD1 (6 bases). V was shortened by 1 base and J by 2 bases, with 19 bases between the two germline ends. The CDR3 has 18 amino acids. The germline V gene encodes CDR1 MNHEY and CDR2 SMNVEV (reference sequence). CDR3: CASSLWGQGPADTDTQYF. The DNA for the CDR3 is TGTGCCAGCAGTTTATGGGGACAAGGCCCCGCAGACACAGATACGCAGTATTTT.

V and J are TRBV6-6 and TRBJ2-3; the match to TRBD2 covers 7 bases. The junction had 2 bases not matched to a gene; V was cut back by 8 bases and J by 3 bases. Germline lookup yields CDR1 MNHNY and CDR2 SVGAGI (reference sequence). The length of the CDR3 is 12 residues. For the CDR3, the DNA is TGTGCCAGCGGGAGGGCGACAGATACGCAGTATTTT. It codes for CASGRATDTQYF.

The rearrangement joins TRBV2 to TRBJ2-1; 10 bases align to TRBD1. The CDR3 contains 16 residues. J gave up 4 bases and V 6 bases, and 9 bases lay outside the gene matches. Germline V gives CDR1 SNHLY, CDR2 FYNNEI. The CDR3 DNA reads TGTGCCAGCAGCCAGGCCGGGACAGGGGCGTACAATGAGCAGTTCTTC. It is translated as CASSQAGTGAYNEQFF.

The chain is built from TRBV10-3 and TRBJ2-1; 11 nucleotides agree with TRBD2. CDR1 is ENHRY and CDR2 is SYGVKD in the germline V gene. This CDR3 is built from 16 residues. V was pared by 9 bases and J by 0 bases, with 7 bases of the junction left unmatched. The CDR3 region is CAISGTSGSSYNEQFF. The CDR3 DNA reads TGTGCCATTTCCGGGACTAGCGGCAGCTCCTACAATGAGCAGTTCTTC.

The chain carries TRBV5-4 and TRBJ2-3; 9 bases agree with TRBD2. The CDR3 spans 14 residues. Trimming took 5 bases from V and 2 from J; bases not matched to a gene: 3. Germline assignment: CDR1 SGHNT and CDR2 YYREEE (reference sequence). The CDR3 DNA reads as TGTGCCAGCAGAGGGACTAGCTCCACAGATACGCAGTATTTT. It specifies CASRGTSSTDTQYF. The variable domain in full, completed from reference TRBV5-4 and TRBJ2-3, reads ETGVTQSPTHLIKTRGQQVTLRCSSQSGHNTVSWYQQALGQGPQFIFQYYREEENGRGNFPPRFSGLQFPNYSSELNVNALELDDSALYLCASRGTSSTDTQYFGPGTRLTVL.

CDR3 amino acids: CSVEPQTGEVVAGGFF. CDR3 bases: TGCAGCGTTGAACCCCAGACAGGGGAGGTCGTAGCGGGAGGGTTCTTC. V usage is TRBV29-1 and J usage is TRBJ2-1, with 10 bases aligning to TRBD2. Germline V CDR1 and CDR2: SQVTM, ANQGSEA. The CDR3 is 16 residues long. The trim removed 2 bases at V and 15 bases at J, leaving 19 bases unmatched.

The chain combines TRBV6-5 with TRBJ2-1, with D perhaps matching TRBD2 (5 bases). V was shortened by 2 bases and J by 1 base, with 9 bases between the two germline ends. CDR3 length: 15 amino acids. The germline gives CDR1 MNHEY, CDR2 SVGAGI. CDR3 region: CASSYAAGSYNEQFF. The CDR3 DNA follows: TGTGCCAGCAGTTACGCGGCGGGTTCCTACAATGAGCAGTTCTTC.

The V gene is TRBV2, the J gene TRBJ2-1, with TRBD1 as a possible D gene (6 bases). The CDR3 contains 11 residues. Germline CDR1 is SNHLY and CDR2 is FYNNEI. The ends were cut back, 8 bases at V and 13 bases at J, with 15 bases in the middle. The CDR3 DNA is TGTGCCAGCGGGGGACAAGTGGAACAGTTCTTC. It encodes CASGGQVEQFF.

This sequence joins TRBV18 and TRBJ1-2; D is possibly TRBD1 (6 bases). V was trimmed by 6 bases and J by 4 bases, leaving 18 bases between them. From germline, CDR1 is KGHSH and CDR2 LQKENI. CDR3 length equals 15 residues. CDR3 sequence (DNA): TGTGCCAGCTCGTCTTCGGCGCAGGGGCCCTATGGCTACACCTTC. The encoded protein is CASSSSAQGPYGYTF.

V is TRBV30 and J is TRBJ2-2; D ambiguous. Between the trimmed V and J ends, which lost 0 bases and 0 bases, there was a span of 5 bases. The CDR3 spans 14 residues. In germline, CDR1 is GTSNPN, CDR2 SVGIG (reference sequence). CDR3 amino acids: CAWSVRANTGELFF. The CDR3 DNA reads TGTGCCTGGAGTGTACGGGCGAACACCGGGGAGCTGTTTTTT.

The V gene is TRBV5-1, the J gene TRBJ2-1; 9 bases line up with TRBD1. Trimming removed 0 bases from V and 3 bases from J; junction bases left unmatched: 7. The CDR3 loop spans 17 amino acids. Germline V CDR1 and CDR2: SGHRS, YFSETQ. The CDR3 sequence is CASSLGNGQGIYNEQFF. The CDR3 DNA reads TGCGCCAGCAGCTTGGGGAATGGACAGGGGATCTACAATGAGCAGTTCTTC.

This clone was recorded once. The rearrangement joins TRBV4-2 to TRBJ2-3; the match to TRBD2 covers 9 bases. Germline CDR1 reads LGHNA; CDR2 reads YNFKEQ. The length of the CDR3 is 16 residues. V shed 2 bases, J shed 4 bases, and the junction held 7 bases outside the gene matches. DNA for the CDR3: TGTGCCAGCAGCCAATGGGCGGGAGGGCCCGCAGATACGCAGTATTTT. Residues: CASSQWAGGPADTQYF.

The chain carries TRBV28 and TRBJ2-7; weak D call: TRBD1 (5 bases). CDR1 is MDHEN and CDR2 is SYDVKM in the germline V gene. This CDR3 spans 13 amino acids. V lost 5 bases and J 1 base, leaving 9 bases between the germline ends. The CDR3 loop is CASSLTASYEQYF. DNA for the CDR3: TGTGCCAGCAGTCTGACAGCTTCCTACGAGCAGTACTTC.